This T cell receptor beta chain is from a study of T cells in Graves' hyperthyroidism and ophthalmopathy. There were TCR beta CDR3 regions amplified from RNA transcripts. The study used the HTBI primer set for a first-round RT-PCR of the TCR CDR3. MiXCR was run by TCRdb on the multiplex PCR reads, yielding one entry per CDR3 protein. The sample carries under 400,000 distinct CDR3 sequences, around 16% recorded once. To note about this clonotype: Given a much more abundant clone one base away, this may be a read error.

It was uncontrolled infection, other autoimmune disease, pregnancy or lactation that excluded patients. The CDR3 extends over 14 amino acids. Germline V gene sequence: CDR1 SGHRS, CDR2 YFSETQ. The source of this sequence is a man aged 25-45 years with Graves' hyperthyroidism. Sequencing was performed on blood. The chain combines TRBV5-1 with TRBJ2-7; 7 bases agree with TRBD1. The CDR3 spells CTSSPGTEIYEQYF. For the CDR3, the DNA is TGCACCAGCAGCCCCGGGACAGAGATCTACGAGCAGTACTTC.